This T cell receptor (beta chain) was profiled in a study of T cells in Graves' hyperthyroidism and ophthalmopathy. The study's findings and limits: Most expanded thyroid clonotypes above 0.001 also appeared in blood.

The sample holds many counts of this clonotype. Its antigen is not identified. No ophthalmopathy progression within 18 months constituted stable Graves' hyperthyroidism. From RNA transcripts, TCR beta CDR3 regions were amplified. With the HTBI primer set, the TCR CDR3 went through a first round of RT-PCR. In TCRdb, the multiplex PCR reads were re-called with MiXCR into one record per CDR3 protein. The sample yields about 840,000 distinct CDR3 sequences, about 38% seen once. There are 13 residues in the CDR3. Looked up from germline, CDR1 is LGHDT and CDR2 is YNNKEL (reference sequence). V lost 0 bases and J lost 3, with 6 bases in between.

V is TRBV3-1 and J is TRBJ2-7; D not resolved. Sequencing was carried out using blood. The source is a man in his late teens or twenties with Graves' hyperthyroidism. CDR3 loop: CASSQEWGYEQYF. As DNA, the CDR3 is TGTGCCAGCAGCCAAGAATGGGGCTACGAGCAGTACTTC.